This entry lists 23 T cell receptor beta chains sequenced from one sample in a study of T cells in Graves' hyperthyroidism and ophthalmopathy. Template material for amplifying TCR beta CDR3 regions consisted of RNA transcripts. The HTBI primer set was used in a first-round RT-PCR of the TCR CDR3. TCRdb called the multiplex PCR reads again in MiXCR, with one record for every CDR3 protein. This table has about 420,000 distinct CDR3 sequences, around 15% appearing once. The sample consisted of blood. These receptors were taken from a woman under 30 with Graves' hyperthyroidism.

About this clonotype: One base away lies a much larger clone, so this may be a sequencing read error. V is TRBV6-1 and J is TRBJ1-2; 8 positions match TRBD1. This CDR3 contains 14 residues. J gave up 9 bases and V 4 bases, and 10 bases lay outside the gene matches. The germline CDR1 and CDR2 sequences are MNHNS and SASEGT. The CDR3 nucleotides read TGTGCCAGCAGTGGGACGACAGGGGTGTTCTGCTACACCTTC. Amino acids: CASSGTTGVFCYTF.

This clonotype was counted at least ten times. The chain recombines TRBV5-6 with TRBJ2-1; no firm D call. V was shortened by 4 bases and J by 2 bases, with 10 bases between the two germline ends. The CDR3 totals 14 residues. Germline lookup yields CDR1 SGHDT and CDR2 YYEEEE. Written as DNA, the CDR3 is TGTGCCAGCAGCCTGCACGGGCCCTACAATGAGCAGTTCTTC. Protein: CASSLHGPYNEQFF.

This clonotype was recorded a few times. A far larger clone is just one base off, so this is likely a read error. The chain joins TRBV11-2 to TRBJ2-3; D not certain. CDR3 length: 11 amino acids. Germline V gene lookup returns CDR1 SGHAT and CDR2 FQNNGV. CDR3 in DNA: TGTGCCAGCAGCTTATTAGATACGCAGTTTTTT. Protein sequence: CASSLLDTQFF.

The V call is TRBV2, the J call TRBJ2-5; D not certain. This CDR3 spans 11 amino acids. Deletions cut 7 bases from V and 5 bases from J, with 8 bases between. CDR1 and CDR2 from the germline V gene are SNHLY and FYNNEI. In DNA form, the CDR3 reads TGTGCCAGCATAGACCGGGAGACCCAGTACTTC. Its translation is CASIDRETQYF.

This clonotype was detected many times. DNA of the CDR3: TGCGCCAGCAGCCATCGCCCGGGACTCCCCTACGAGCAGTACTTC. It codes for CASSHRPGLPYEQYF. The chain carries TRBV4-1 and TRBJ2-7; D is perhaps TRBD2 (6 bases). This CDR3 has 15 residues. The germline CDR1 and CDR2 sequences are MGHRA and YSYEKL. V lost 3 bases, J lost 2 bases, and 14 bases lay in between.

This clonotype was found many times. The rearrangement joins TRBV19 to TRBJ1-2; the match to TRBD1 covers 10 bases. This CDR3 is built from 14 residues. Germline V lookup: CDR1 LNHDA, CDR2 SQIVND (reference sequence). Trimming at V came to 5 bases and at J to 4 bases, leaving 4 bases not matched to a gene. CDR3 residues: CASSGTGEGYGYTF. The CDR3 bases are TGTGCCAGTAGTGGGACAGGGGAAGGCTATGGCTACACCTTC.

The chain combines TRBV5-6 with TRBJ2-2, with 7 nucleotides matching TRBD1. Germline loops: CDR1 SGHDT, CDR2 YYEEEE. V trimming: 5 bases; J trimming: 3 bases; junction bases outside the gene matches: 10. There are 16 residues in the CDR3. This CDR3 reads CASSHLDRIYTGELFF. CDR3 sequence (DNA): TGTGCCAGCAGTCATTTGGACAGGATATACACCGGGGAGCTGTTTTTT.

J is TRBJ1-3 and V is TRBV5-1; TRBD1 matches at 10 bases. Looked up from germline, CDR1 is SGHRS and CDR2 is YFSETQ. J gave up 4 bases and V 2 bases, and 3 bases lay outside the gene matches. The CDR3 loop spans 15 amino acids. The CDR3 DNA reads as TGCGCCAGCAGCTTCGGGACAGGGGAAGGAAACACCATATATTTT. Residues: CASSFGTGEGNTIYF.

This clonotype was counted only a few times. The chain employs TRBV20-1 and TRBJ2-7; 8 nucleotides line up with TRBD2. CDR1 is DFQATT, CDR2 SNEGSKA, per germline (reference sequence). V lost 5 bases and J lost 5; bases outside the gene matches: 5. This CDR3 has 12 residues. The CDR3 reads CSAAAGVDEQYF. CDR3 in DNA: TGCAGTGCTGCAGCGGGAGTCGACGAGCAGTACTTC.

The V and J genes are TRBV28 and TRBJ2-6; either TRBD1 or TRBD2 may fit D (6 bases each). The CDR3 is made up of 16 amino acids. Germline V gives CDR1 MDHEN, CDR2 SYDVKM. Trimming took off 6 bases at V and 3 bases at J, with 15 bases between the two ends. The CDR3 region has the DNA TGTGCCAGCAGCGGAGGGGGATTGGGTGGGGCCAACGTCCTGACTTTC. It yields the protein CASSGGGLGGANVLTF.

This clonotype was counted ten times or more. The chain employs TRBV12-3 or TRBV12-4 and TRBJ2-7, with TRBD2 matching 7 bases. The V gene end was trimmed by 8 bases and the J gene end by 3 bases; junction bases not matched to a gene: 13. The CDR3 length is 15 residues. The CDR3 bases are TGTGCCAGCCGCCCGGTGTACCGCGGGAGCTACGAGCAGTACTTC. As protein: CASRPVYRGSYEQYF.

This clonotype showed up just a few times. The chain links TRBV4-1 to TRBJ2-1, with 13 positions matching TRBD2. The CDR3 runs to 16 residues. The germline CDR1 and CDR2 sequences are MGHRA and YSYEKL. The V and J ends lost 0 bases and 4 bases, in that order; junction bases with no gene match: 0. CDR3 DNA sequence: TGCGCCAGCAGCCAAGAGACTAGCGGGAGGTACAATGAGCAGTTCTTC. The encoded protein is CASSQETSGRYNEQFF.

This clonotype has only a few counts. This rearrangement joins TRBV6-1 to TRBJ2-3; D unclear. Germline CDR1 and CDR2: MNHNS and SASEGT. CDR3 length: 17 amino acids. V lost 2 bases to trimming and J lost 1 base, with 16 bases between them. Written as DNA, the CDR3 is TGTGCCAGCAGTGAAACGGTGATAGCCCTGGGCACAGATACGCAGTATTTT. Encoded protein: CASSETVIALGTDTQYF.

This clonotype has ten or more counts. The genes are TRBV6-2 or TRBV6-3 and TRBJ2-5; perhaps TRBD1 as D (6 bases). The CDR3 totals 14 residues. Germline CDR1 is MNHEY and CDR2 is SVGEGT. Trimming shortened V by 2 bases and J by 1 base, and 8 bases separated the two germline ends. DNA for the CDR3: TGTGCCAGCAGTTACCAGGGGCCCCAAGAGACCCAGTACTTC. Its translation is CASSYQGPQETQYF.

This clonotype has more than one count but fewer than ten. With a much larger clone just one base away, this may be a read error. The chain employs TRBV3-1 and TRBJ1-5; no clear D gene. Per germline, CDR1 LGHDT and CDR2 YNNKEL (reference sequence). The length of the CDR3 is 13 residues. This chain's CDR3 is CASRQAGNQPQHF. The CDR3 DNA is TGTGCCAGCCGCCAAGCTGGTAATCAGCCCCAGCATTTT.

There are a few counts of this clonotype. The V call is TRBV5-6, the J call TRBJ2-7; D is unresolved. The V gene lost 1 base and the J gene lost 6 bases, with 11 bases spanning the gap. The CDR3 is 13 residues long. Germline-derived CDR1 and CDR2 are SGHDT and YYEEEE. CDR3 region: CASSLPGAREQYF. CDR3 nucleotides: TGTGCCAGCAGCTTGCCGGGCGCGCGCGAGCAGTACTTC.

This clonotype was counted at least ten times. This rearrangement joins TRBV7-9 to TRBJ2-3; D might be TRBD1 (6 bases). Germline V CDR1 and CDR2: SEHNR, FQNEAQ (reference sequence). The ends were cut back, 5 bases at V and 1 base at J, with 13 bases in the middle. The CDR3 loop spans 15 amino acids. The CDR3 bases are TGTGCCAGCAGCCCCTACAGGGTCCGCACAGATACGCAGTATTTT. Amino acids: CASSPYRVRTDTQYF. The entire variable domain, with the rest obtained from reference TRBV7-9 and TRBJ2-3, is as follows: DTGVSQNPRHKITKRGQNVTFRCDPISEHNRLYWYRQTLGQGPEFLTYFQNEAQLEKSRLLSDRFSAERPKGSFSTLEIQRTEQGDSAMYLCASSPYRVRTDTQYFGPGTRLTVL.

This clonotype was counted many times. The rearrangement links TRBV11-3 to TRBJ2-3, with 11 bases identical to TRBD2. CDR3 size: 15 residues. J lost 3 bases, V lost 8 bases, and 7 bases had no gene match. Germline V gives CDR1 SGHNT, CDR2 YENEEA. CDR3 protein: CASAPSGRITDTQYF. The DNA for the CDR3 is TGTGCCAGCGCGCCTAGCGGGAGGATAACAGATACGCAGTATTTT.

At least ten counts were recorded for this clonotype. The gene calls are TRBV7-9 and TRBJ1-1, with D unclear. CDR1 is SEHNR, CDR2 FQNEAQ, per germline (reference sequence). V lost 3 bases to trimming and J lost 1 base, with 6 bases between them. This CDR3 has 13 residues. The CDR3 coding sequence is TGTGCCAGCAGCTTCAGCGAGAACACTGAAGCTTTCTTT. Protein: CASSFSENTEAFF.

This clonotype has at least ten counts. The chain employs TRBV5-1 and TRBJ2-7; 7 bases line up with TRBD1. CDR1 SGHRS and CDR2 YFSETQ come from the germline V gene. The CDR3 has 14 amino acids. V lost 0 bases to trimming and J lost 3 bases; unmatched junction nucleotides: 3. CDR3 nucleotides: TGCGCCAGCAGCTTGGGACAGGGCTACTACGAGCAGTACTTC. Its translation: CASSLGQGYYEQYF.

This clonotype was seen only a few times. V usage is TRBV5-1 and J usage is TRBJ2-7, with TRBD2 matching 10 bases. This CDR3 comprises 16 residues. The J segment lost 3 bases and the V segment lost 5 bases, leaving 11 bases of the junction unmatched. Germline-derived CDR1 and CDR2 are SGHRS and YFSETQ. The CDR3 DNA follows: TGCGCCAGCAGTTTTAATCCTAGCGGGAGAGGCTACGAGCAGTACTTC. It codes for CASSFNPSGRGYEQYF.

This clonotype has a handful of counts. This chain links TRBV19 with TRBJ2-7; TRBD2 agrees at 10 bases. Trimming at V came to 4 bases and at J to 6 bases, leaving 12 bases not matched to a gene. CDR3 length equals 16 residues. Germline CDR1 LNHDA, CDR2 SQIVND (reference sequence). Written as DNA, the CDR3 is TGTGCCAGTAGTACATACTTTCGGACTAGCGGCGTCGAGCAGTACTTC. The encoded protein is CASSTYFRTSGVEQYF.

This clonotype has a count of ten or more. The J gene is TRBJ2-3, the V gene TRBV20-1, with 9 positions matching TRBD2. Germline-derived CDR1 and CDR2 are DFQATT and SNEGSKA (reference sequence). The CDR3 runs to 14 residues. J gave up 4 bases and V 6 bases, and 8 bases lay outside the gene matches. CDR3 nucleotides: TGCAGTGCCACTGGACTAGCGCAATCAGATACGCAGTATTTT. It is translated as CSATGLAQSDTQYF.